One sample yielded the 4 T cell receptor beta chains listed below, sequenced in a study of T-cell reconstitution after alpha-beta-depleted transplantation in children. It was with unique molecular identifiers that the TCRbeta library was prepared. TCRdb ran MiXCR on the PCR reads and lists one entry per CDR3 protein. The profile shows about 170,000 distinct CDR3 sequences, 11% of them singletons. The sequences come from PBMCs, collected before TCRalphabeta/CD19-depleted stem cell transplant. These receptor sequences come from a boy younger than 10 with acute myeloid leukemia, due to receive a stem cell transplant.

This clonotype was detected ten times or more. The chain is built from TRBV20-1 and TRBJ2-3; D is perhaps TRBD2 (5 bases). CDR1 DFQATT and CDR2 SNEGSKA come from the germline V gene (reference sequence). V was shortened by 5 bases and J by 4 bases, with 16 bases between the two germline ends. CDR3 length equals 14 residues. The CDR3 DNA sequence: TGCAGTGCTGGGATGAACGGGGTGTCAGATACGCAGTATTTT. Protein sequence: CSAGMNGVSDTQYF.

In the case of this clonotype: A much larger clone differs by one base, so this may be a read error. The rearrangement uses TRBV3-1 and TRBJ2-1; D might be TRBD2 (6 bases). The CDR3 spans 18 residues. Trimming shortened V by 7 bases and J by 3 bases, and 25 bases separated the two germline ends. Germline V CDR1 and CDR2: LGHDT, YNNKEL (reference sequence). CDR3 nucleotide sequence: TGTGCCAGCACCCTAAGGAGGACTATCCTAACCAGCTACAATGAGCAGTTCTTC. Amino acids: CASTLRRTILTSYNEQFF.

The sample holds many counts of this clonotype. The genes are TRBV7-8 and TRBJ1-2; the D is unclear. This CDR3 spans 13 amino acids. The germline gives CDR1 SGHVS, CDR2 FQNEAQ. The V and J ends lost 1 base and 0 bases respectively, with 3 bases between them. In nucleotides, the CDR3 is TGTGCCAGCAGCTTAGTGGCTAACTATGGCTACACCTTC. It encodes CASSLVANYGYTF.

In its sample, this clonotype was seen many times. The chain has TRBV7-9 and TRBJ2-2; D is possibly TRBD1 (5 bases). CDR1 is SEHNR and CDR2 is FQNEAQ in the germline V gene (reference sequence). CDR3 length equals 16 residues. V was shortened by 6 bases and J by 0 bases, with 14 bases between the two germline ends. The CDR3 loop reads CASRTTAGPNTGELFF. CDR3 DNA sequence: TGTGCCAGCAGGACCACGGCAGGGCCGAACACCGGGGAGCTGTTTTTT.